This T cell receptor beta chain is drawn from a study of shared clonotypes between healthy human individuals. Study in general: A couple of female and three male donors aged 18 to 49 were enrolled. Study results and caveats: In contrast to clonotypes shared by all four donors, non-shared clonotypes had lower generation probabilities. It was the few donors that limited the genetic and exposure-history diversity represented.

Remarks on this clone: Its specificity is not known.

Method: immunoSEQ multiplex PCR; TCRdb's copy keeps in-frame clones and lacks some. The data show around 940,000 clones, approximately 80% seen once. The CDR3 sequence is 12 residues long. The V gene lost 7 bases and the J gene lost 5 bases, with 8 bases spanning the gap. From germline, CDR1 is MNHNS and CDR2 SASEGT. This clonotype was obtained from a man between 18 and 29 years old in good health. The chain is built from TRBV6-1 and TRBJ1-4; D is unresolved. The material sequenced was memory CD4+ T cells sorted from blood. The subset: CD45RA-negative fraction. DNA of the CDR3: TGTGCCAGCATGAGAGGGAATGAAAAACTGTTTTTT. Translating gives CASMRGNEKLFF.